The following is a T cell receptor beta chain sequence with its context. What it recognizes is unknown. cDNA synthesis used the whole RNA isolate, giving expressed TCRB sequences. TCRdb's copy holds only in-frame clones and misses some; the assay was immunoSEQ multiplex PCR. The sample shows almost 350,000 clones, 6.5% to 10% of them seen only once. The data were obtained in a study of beta chain features in type 1 diabetes. Study-level results: Sequencing from cDNA could over-represent high-TCR-expressing cells. A possible short-template PCR bias applies equally to patients and controls. Any role of HLA type in TCRB rearrangement remained unresolved here. A greater similarity of naive, central memory and Treg TCRB repertoires was seen among patients than among healthy donors.

The CDR3 is 14 residues long. The V gene end was trimmed by 3 bases and the J gene end by 2 bases; junction bases not matched to a gene: 2. Germline values: CDR1 SGDLS, CDR2 YYNGEE. The chain combines TRBV9 with TRBJ1-3; TRBD1 agrees at 7 bases. This clonotype was obtained from a woman between 18 and 30 years old in good health. The sequenced sample consisted of central memory CD4+ T cells from blood. The CDR3 region is CASSATGAGNTIYF. The CDR3 DNA reads TGTGCCAGCAGCGCTACAGGGGCTGGAAACACCATATATTTT.